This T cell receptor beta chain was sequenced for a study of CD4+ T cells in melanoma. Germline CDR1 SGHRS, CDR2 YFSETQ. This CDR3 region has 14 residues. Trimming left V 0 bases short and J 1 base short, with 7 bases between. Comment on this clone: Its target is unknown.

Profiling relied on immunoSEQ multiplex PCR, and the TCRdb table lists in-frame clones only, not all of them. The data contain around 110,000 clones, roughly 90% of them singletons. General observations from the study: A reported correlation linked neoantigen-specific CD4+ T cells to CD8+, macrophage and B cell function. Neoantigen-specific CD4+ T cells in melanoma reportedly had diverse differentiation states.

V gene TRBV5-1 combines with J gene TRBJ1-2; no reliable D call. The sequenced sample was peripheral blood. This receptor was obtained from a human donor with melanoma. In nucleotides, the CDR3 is TGCGCCAGCAGCTTGGAGCCAGATAACTATGGCTACACCTTC. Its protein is CASSLEPDNYGYTF.